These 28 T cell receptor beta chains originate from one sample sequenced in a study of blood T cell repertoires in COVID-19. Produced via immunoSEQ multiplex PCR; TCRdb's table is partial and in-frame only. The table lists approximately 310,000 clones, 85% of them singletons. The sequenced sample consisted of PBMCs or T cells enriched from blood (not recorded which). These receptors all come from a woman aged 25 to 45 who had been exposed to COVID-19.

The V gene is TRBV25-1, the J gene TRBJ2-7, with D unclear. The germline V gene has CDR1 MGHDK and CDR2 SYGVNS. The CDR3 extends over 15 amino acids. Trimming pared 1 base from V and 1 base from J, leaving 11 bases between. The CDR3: CASSELSRGSYEQYF. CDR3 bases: TGTGCCAGCAGTGAATTAAGTAGAGGTTCCTACGAGCAGTACTTC.

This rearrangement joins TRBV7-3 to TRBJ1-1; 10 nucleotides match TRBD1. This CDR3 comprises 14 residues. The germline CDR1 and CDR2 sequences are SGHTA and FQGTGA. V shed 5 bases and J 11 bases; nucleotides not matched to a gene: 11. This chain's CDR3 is CASSPNSGQGPAFF. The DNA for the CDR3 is TGTGCCAGCAGCCCCAATTCGGGACAGGGGCCTGCTTTCTTT. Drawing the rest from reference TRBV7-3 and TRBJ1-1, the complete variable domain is GAGVSQTPSNKVTEKGKYVELRCDPISGHTALYWYRQSLGQGPEFLIYFQGTGAADDSGLPNDRFFAVRPEGSVSTLKIQRTERGDSAVYLCASSPNSGQGPAFFGQGTRLTVV.

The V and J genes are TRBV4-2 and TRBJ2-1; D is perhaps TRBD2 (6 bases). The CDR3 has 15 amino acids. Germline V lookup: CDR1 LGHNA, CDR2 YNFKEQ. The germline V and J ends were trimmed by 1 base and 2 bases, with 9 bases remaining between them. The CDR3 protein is CASSQVGGAYNEQFF. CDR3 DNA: TGTGCCAGCAGCCAAGTCGGGGGAGCCTACAATGAGCAGTTCTTC.

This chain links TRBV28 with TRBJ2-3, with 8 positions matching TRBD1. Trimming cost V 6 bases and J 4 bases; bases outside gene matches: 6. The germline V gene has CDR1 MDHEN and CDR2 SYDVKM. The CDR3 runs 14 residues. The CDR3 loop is CASRIGTGSDTQYF. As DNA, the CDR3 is TGTGCCAGCAGGATAGGGACAGGTTCAGATACGCAGTATTTT.

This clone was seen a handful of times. This CDR3 is CASSSRASAGEKLFF. The CDR3 DNA follows: TGTGCCAGCAGCTCGAGGGCCTCAGCAGGTGAAAAACTGTTTTTT. The chain uses TRBV7-8 and TRBJ1-4; no firm D call. The germline V and J ends were trimmed by 4 bases and 7 bases, with 16 bases remaining between them. CDR1 and CDR2 from the germline V gene are SGHVS and FQNEAQ. This CDR3 has 15 residues.

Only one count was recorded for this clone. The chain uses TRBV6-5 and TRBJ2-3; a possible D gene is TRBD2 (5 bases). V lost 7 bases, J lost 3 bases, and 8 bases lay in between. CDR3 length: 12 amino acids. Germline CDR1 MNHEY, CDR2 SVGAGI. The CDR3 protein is CASTLATDTQYF. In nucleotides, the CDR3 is TGTGCCAGCACCTTAGCGACAGATACGCAGTATTTT.

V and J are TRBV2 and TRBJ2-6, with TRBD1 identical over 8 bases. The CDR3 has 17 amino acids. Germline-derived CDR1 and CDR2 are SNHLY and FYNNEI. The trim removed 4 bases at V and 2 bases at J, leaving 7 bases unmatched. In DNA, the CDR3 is TGTGCCAGCAGTGCGGACAGGGTGGGGACTGGGGCCAACGTCCTGACTTTC. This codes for CASSADRVGTGANVLTF.

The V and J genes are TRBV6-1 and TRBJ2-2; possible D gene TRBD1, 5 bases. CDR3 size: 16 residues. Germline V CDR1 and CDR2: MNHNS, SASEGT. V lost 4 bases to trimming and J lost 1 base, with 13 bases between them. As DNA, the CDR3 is TGTGCCAGCAGTGTGCAGCCTCAGGGGAACACCGGGGAGCTGTTTTTT. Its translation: CASSVQPQGNTGELFF.

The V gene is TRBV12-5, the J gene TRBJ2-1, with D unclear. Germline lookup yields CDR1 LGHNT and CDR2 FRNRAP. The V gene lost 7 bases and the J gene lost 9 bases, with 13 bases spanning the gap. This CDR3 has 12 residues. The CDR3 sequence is CASAWAPPEQFF. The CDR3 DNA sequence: TGTGCTAGTGCTTGGGCGCCCCCTGAGCAGTTCTTC.

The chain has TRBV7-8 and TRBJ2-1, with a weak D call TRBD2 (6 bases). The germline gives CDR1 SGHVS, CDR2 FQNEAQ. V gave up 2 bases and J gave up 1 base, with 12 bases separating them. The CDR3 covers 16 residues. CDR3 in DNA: TGTGCCAGCAGCTTAACCAGCGGGCCTTCCTACAATGAGCAGTTCTTC. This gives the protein CASSLTSGPSYNEQFF.

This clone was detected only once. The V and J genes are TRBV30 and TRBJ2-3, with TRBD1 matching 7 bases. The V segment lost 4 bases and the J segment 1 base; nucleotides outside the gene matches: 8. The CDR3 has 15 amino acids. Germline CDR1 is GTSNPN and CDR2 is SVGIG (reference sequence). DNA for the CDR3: TGTGCCTGGACCGGGGCAGGGGGAGGCACAGATACGCAGTATTTT. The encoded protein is CAWTGAGGGTDTQYF.

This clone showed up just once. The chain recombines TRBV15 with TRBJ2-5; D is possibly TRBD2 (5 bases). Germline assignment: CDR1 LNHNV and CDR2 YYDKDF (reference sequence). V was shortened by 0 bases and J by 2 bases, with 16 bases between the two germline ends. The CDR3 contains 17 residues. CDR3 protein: CATSRDFSVNGQETQYF. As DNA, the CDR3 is TGTGCCACCAGCAGAGATTTTAGCGTTAACGGACAAGAGACCCAGTACTTC.

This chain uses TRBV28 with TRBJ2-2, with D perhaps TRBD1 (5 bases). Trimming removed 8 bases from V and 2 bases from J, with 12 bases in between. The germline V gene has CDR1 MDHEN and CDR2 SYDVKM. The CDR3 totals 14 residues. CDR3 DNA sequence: TGTGCCAGCCAGCGACAGCCAAACACCGGGGAGCTGTTTTTT. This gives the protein CASQRQPNTGELFF.

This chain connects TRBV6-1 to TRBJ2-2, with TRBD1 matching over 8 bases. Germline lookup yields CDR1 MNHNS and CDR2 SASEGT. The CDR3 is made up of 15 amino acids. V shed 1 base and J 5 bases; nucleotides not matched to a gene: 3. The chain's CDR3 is CASSEGTGWTGELFF. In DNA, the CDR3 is TGTGCCAGCAGTGAAGGGACAGGGTGGACCGGGGAGCTGTTTTTT.

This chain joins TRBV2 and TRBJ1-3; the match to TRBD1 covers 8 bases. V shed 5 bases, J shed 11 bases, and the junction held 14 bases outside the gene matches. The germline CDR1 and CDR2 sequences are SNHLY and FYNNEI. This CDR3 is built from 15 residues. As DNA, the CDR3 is TGTGCCAGCAGTACGATAGGGACAGGAGACGTAGCCATATATTTT. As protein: CASSTIGTGDVAIYF. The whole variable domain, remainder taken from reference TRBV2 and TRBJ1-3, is EPEVTQTPSHQVTQMGQEVILRCVPISNHLYFYWYRQILGQKVEFLVSFYNNEISEKSEIFDDQFSVERPDGSNFTLKIRSTKLEDSAMYFCASSTIGTGDVAIYFGEGSWLTVV.

The CDR3 nucleotides are TGCGCCAGCAGCCAAGTCGCAGGTGGGGAGACCCAGTACTTC. Its protein is CASSQVAGGETQYF. V gene TRBV4-1 combines with J gene TRBJ2-5, with D unclear. The V gene lost 1 base and the J gene lost 5 bases, with 11 bases spanning the gap. The CDR3 is 14 amino acids. Looked up from germline, CDR1 is MGHRA and CDR2 is YSYEKL.

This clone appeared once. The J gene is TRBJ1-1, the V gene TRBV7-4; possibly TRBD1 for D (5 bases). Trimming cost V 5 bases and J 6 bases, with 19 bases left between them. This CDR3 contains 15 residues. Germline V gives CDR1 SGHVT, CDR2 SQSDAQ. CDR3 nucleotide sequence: TGTGCCAGCAGCCTGGGGCAGGCCGTGATGGCTGAAGCTTTCTTT. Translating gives CASSLGQAVMAEAFF.

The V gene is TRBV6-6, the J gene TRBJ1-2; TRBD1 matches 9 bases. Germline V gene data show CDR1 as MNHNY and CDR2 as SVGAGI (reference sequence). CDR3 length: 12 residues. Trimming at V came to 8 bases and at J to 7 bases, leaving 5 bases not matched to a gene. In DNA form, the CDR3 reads TGTGCCAGCTCACAGGGGGCTAGTGGCTACACCTTC. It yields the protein CASSQGASGYTF.

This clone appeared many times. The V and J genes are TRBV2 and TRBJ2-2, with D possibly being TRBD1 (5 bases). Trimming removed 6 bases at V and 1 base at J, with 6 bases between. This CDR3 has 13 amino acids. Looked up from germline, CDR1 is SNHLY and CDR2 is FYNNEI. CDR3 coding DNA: TGTGCCAGCAGCGGACAGAACACCGGGGAGCTGTTTTTT. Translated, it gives CASSGQNTGELFF. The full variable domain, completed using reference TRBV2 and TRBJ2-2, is EPEVTQTPSHQVTQMGQEVILRCVPISNHLYFYWYRQILGQKVEFLVSFYNNEISEKSEIFDDQFSVERPDGSNFTLKIRSTKLEDSAMYFCASSGQNTGELFFGEGSRLTVL.

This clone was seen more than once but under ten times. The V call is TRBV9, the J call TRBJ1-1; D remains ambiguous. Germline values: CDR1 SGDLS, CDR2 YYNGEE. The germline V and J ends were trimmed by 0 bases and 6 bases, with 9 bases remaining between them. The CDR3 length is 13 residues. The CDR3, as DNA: TGTGCCAGCAGCGTAGGAACGCGATCTGAAGCTTTCTTT. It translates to CASSVGTRSEAFF.

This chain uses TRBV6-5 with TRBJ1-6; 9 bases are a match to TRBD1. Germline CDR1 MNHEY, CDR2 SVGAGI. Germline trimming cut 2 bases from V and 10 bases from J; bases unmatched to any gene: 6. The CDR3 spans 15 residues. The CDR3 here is CASSYGTGTGSPLHF. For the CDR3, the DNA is TGTGCCAGCAGTTACGGGACAGGGACAGGATCACCCCTCCACTTT.

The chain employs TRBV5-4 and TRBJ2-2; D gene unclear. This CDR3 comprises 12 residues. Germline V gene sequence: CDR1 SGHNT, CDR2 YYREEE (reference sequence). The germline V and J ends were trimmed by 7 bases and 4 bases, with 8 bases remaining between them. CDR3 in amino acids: CASLASTGELFF. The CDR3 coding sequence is TGTGCCAGCCTGGCATCCACCGGGGAGCTGTTTTTT.

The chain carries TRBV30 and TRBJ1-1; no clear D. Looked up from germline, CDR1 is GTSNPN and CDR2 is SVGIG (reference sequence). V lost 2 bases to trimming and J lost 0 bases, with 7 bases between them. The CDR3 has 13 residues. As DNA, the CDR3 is TGTGCCTGGAGTTCACAGCTGAACACTGAAGCTTTCTTT. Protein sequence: CAWSSQLNTEAFF.

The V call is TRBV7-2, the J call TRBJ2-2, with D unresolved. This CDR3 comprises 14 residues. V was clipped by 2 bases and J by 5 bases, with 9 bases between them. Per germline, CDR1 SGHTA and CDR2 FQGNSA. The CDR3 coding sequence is TGTGCCAGCAGCTTATTGAGGATAACCGGGGAGCTGTTTTTT. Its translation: CASSLLRITGELFF.

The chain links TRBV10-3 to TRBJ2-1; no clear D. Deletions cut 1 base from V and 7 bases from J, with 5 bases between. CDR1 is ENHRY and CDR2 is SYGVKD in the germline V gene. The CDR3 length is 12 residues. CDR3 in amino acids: CAISEYQNEQFF. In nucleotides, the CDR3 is TGTGCCATCAGTGAGTACCAGAATGAGCAGTTCTTC.

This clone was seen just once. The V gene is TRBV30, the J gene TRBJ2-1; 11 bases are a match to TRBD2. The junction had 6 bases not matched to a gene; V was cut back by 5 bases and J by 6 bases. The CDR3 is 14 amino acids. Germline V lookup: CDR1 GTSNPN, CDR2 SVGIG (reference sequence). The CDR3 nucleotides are TGTGCCTGGGCCCTAGCGGGGGGTTTCAATGAGCAGTTCTTC. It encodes CAWALAGGFNEQFF.

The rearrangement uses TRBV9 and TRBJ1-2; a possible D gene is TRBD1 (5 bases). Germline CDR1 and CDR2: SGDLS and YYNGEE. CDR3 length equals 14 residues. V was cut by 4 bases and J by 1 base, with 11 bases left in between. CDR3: CASSRGGSNYGYTF. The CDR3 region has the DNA TGTGCCAGCAGCCGGGGGGGAAGTAACTATGGCTACACCTTC.

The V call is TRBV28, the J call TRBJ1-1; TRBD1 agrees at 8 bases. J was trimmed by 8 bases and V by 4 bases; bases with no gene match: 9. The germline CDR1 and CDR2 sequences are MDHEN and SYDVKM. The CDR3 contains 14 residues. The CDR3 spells CASSSPSDRAEAFF. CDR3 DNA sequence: TGTGCCAGCAGTTCGCCCTCGGACAGGGCAGAAGCTTTCTTT.